This T cell receptor beta chain comes out of a study of T cells in tuberculosis. Across the whole study: A South African cohort included IGRA-negative adolescents, latently infected IGRA-positive adolescents and adults with active tuberculosis.

General study findings and limits: Cases with active tuberculosis were adults, while controls were adolescents. The TCR-beta difference was not significant; alpha differences partly reflected length. Active tuberculosis alpha repertoires lay closer to GMM-specific TCRs than controls'.

Clones were read by immunoSEQ multiplex PCR, and TCRdb kept only the in-frame ones, dropping some. The sample lists around 41,000 clones; about 94% were seen once. Germline CDR1 MNHNS, CDR2 SASEGT. This CDR3 region has 13 residues. After removal of 5 bases from V and 2 bases from J, the junction contained 2 bases not matched to a gene. This clone was seen more than once but under ten times. The antigen is not known. The sequence derives from a donor between 10 and 29 years old with latent tuberculosis or without tuberculosis infection. Some clones in this sample may be carry-over from other donors' samples. The sequencing sample was made of PBMCs. The chain is built from TRBV6-1 and TRBJ2-5; TRBD2 matches at 7 bases. The CDR3 nucleotides read TGTGCCAGCAGTACTAGCGAACAAGAGACCCAGTACTTC. Its protein product is CASSTSEQETQYF.